This TCR beta chain emerged from a study of blood T cells in healthy people across ages. A second PCR of roughly 7 to 11 cycles used a sample-barcoded 5' primer and a J-beta primer mix. Via MiXCR, TCRdb re-called the 5' RACE reads, giving one row per CDR3 protein. The sample holds 1 million to 1.2 million distinct CDR3 sequences; around two fifths are singletons and the top ten take around 13%. V lost 0 bases and J 8 bases, leaving 10 bases between the germline ends. Germline lookup yields CDR1 LGHDT and CDR2 YNNKEL (reference sequence). The CDR3 consists of 13 residues. The rearrangement links TRBV3-1 to TRBJ1-2; the D gene is possibly TRBD1 (5 bases). The source material was blood. The TCR originated in a man younger than 35 in good health. The CDR3 region is CASSQEAGFGYTF. The CDR3 nucleotides are TGTGCCAGCAGCCAAGAAGCAGGGTTCGGCTACACCTTC. Variable domain in full (rest from reference TRBV3-1 and TRBJ1-2): DTAVSQTPKYLVTQMGNDKSIKCEQNLGHDTMYWYKQDSKKFLKIMFSYNNKELIINETVPNRFSPKSPDKAHLNLHINSLELGDSAVYFCASSQEAGFGYTFGSGTRLTVV.